This T cell receptor beta chain emerged from a study of patients and donors after allogeneic stem cell transplantation. In its sample, this clonotype was seen a few times. Trimming took off 1 base at V and 0 bases at J, with 9 bases between the two ends. The CDR3 is made up of 16 amino acids. Germline V gene sequence: CDR1 SGHAT, CDR2 FQDESV (reference sequence). TCRdb reprocessed the RT-PCR reads via MiXCR and lists one record per CDR3 protein. The repertoire holds 400,000 to 500,000 distinct CDR3 sequences, with 16% as singletons. Input material: blood, either unsorted or a sorted T cell fraction (not recorded which). This TCR came from a human donor who was either an allogeneic HSCT recipient or a stem cell or donor lymphocyte infusion donor (not recorded which). It is not recorded whose cells these are; they may come from a transplant donor. The chain combines TRBV11-1 with TRBJ1-4; the D is unclear. The CDR3 nucleotides are TGTGCCAGCAGCTTAGGGCAGAGCGCAACTAATGAAAAACTGTTTTTT. Protein sequence: CASSLGQSATNEKLFF.